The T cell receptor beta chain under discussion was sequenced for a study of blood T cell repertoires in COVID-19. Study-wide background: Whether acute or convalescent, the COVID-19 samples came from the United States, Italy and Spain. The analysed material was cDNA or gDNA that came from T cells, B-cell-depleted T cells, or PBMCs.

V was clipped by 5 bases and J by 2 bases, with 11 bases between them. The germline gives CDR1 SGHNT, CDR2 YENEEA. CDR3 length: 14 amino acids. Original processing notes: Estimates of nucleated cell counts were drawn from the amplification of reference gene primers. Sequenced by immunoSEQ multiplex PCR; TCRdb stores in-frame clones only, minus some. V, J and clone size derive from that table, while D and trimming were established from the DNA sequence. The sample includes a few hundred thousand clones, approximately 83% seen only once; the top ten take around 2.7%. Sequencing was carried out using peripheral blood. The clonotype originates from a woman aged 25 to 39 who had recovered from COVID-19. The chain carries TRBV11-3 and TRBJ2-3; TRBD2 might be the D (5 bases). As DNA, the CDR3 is TGTGCCAGCAGCCCGGACTTTTACACAGATACGCAGTATTTT. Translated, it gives CASSPDFYTDTQYF. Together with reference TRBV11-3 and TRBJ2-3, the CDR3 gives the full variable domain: EAGVVQSPRYKIIEKKQPVAFWCNPISGHNTLYWYLQNLGQGPELLIRYENEEAVDDSQLPKDRFSAERLKGVDSTLKIQPAELGDSAVYLCASSPDFYTDTQYFGPGTRLTVL.